The 4 T cell receptor beta chains reported below all come from one sample, sequenced in a study of cytomegalovirus exposure and HLA in healthy donors. With 60 Vbeta and 13 Jbeta primers, the PCR was carried out. Sequencing used immunoSEQ multiplex PCR; TCRdb keeps in-frame clones, though not all of them. The sample carries about 82,000 clones, around four fifths recorded once. Sequenced material: PBMCs. The source of these receptors is a woman between 50 and 59 years old in good health and CMV-seropositive.

This chain links TRBV4-1 with TRBJ1-5, with D tentatively TRBD1 (5 bases). Germline-derived CDR1 and CDR2 are MGHRA and YSYEKL. CDR3 length: 15 residues. Between the trimmed V and J ends, which lost 1 base and 7 bases, there was a span of 14 bases. For the CDR3, the DNA is TGCGCCAGCAGCCAAGTTCTCGGGGGTGCACAGCCCCAGCATTTT. This encodes CASSQVLGGAQPQHF.

This clone came up once. The V call is TRBV7-2, the J call TRBJ1-2; no definite D call. This CDR3 spans 15 amino acids. Trimming left V 5 bases short and J 4 bases short, with 17 bases between. Germline V gene lookup returns CDR1 SGHTA and CDR2 FQGNSA. CDR3 DNA sequence: TGTGCCAGCAGCCCGCACTCTGTCGCTTTCTATGGCTACACCTTC. Translated, it gives CASSPHSVAFYGYTF. Combining the CDR3 with reference TRBV7-2 and TRBJ1-2 gives the whole variable domain GAGVSQSPSNKVTEKGKDVELRCDPISGHTALYWYRQSLGQGLEFLIYFQGNSAPDKSGLPSDRFSAERTGGSVSTLTIQRTQQEDSAVYLCASSPHSVAFYGYTFGSGTRLTVV.

The J gene is TRBJ2-5, the V gene TRBV11-3, with D possibly being TRBD2 (6 bases). Trimming removed 7 bases from V and 0 bases from J, with 12 bases in between. The germline CDR1 and CDR2 sequences are SGHNT and YENEEA. CDR3 length: 14 amino acids. CDR3 in amino acids: CASTTGVHQETQYF. The CDR3 nucleotides are TGTGCCAGCACCACGGGGGTTCACCAAGAGACCCAGTACTTC.

J is TRBJ1-5 and V is TRBV6-1, with 7 bases fitting TRBD1. The CDR3 runs 14 residues. Germline CDR1 and CDR2: MNHNS and SASEGT. V lost 6 bases and J lost 1; bases outside the gene matches: 3. CDR3 DNA sequence: TGTGCCAGCAGAATACAGGGGAGCAATCAGCCCCAGCATTTT. Protein: CASRIQGSNQPQHF.